This TCR beta chain was identified in a study of cytomegalovirus exposure and HLA in healthy donors. This clone appeared a single time. Its antigen remains unknown. Study-level points and caveats: Researchers reported that a few CMV-associated chains were confirmed in vitro as CMV antigen-specific. According to reports, the classifier identified cytomegalovirus status with high specificity and sensitivity. The study recorded over 150 TCR beta chains that were cytomegalovirus-associated.

Only in-frame clones appear in the TCRdb table, and some are missing; sequencing was by immunoSEQ multiplex PCR. The data show approximately 170,000 clones, with around four fifths seen just once and 2% to 2.5% held by the top ten. The germline V and J ends were trimmed by 3 bases and 0 bases, with 18 bases remaining between them. CDR1 is SGHVS, CDR2 FNYEAQ, per germline. The CDR3 spans 17 residues. Separate from the approximately 700-subject first cohort was the approximately 110-subject validation cohort, to which the donors belonged. The rearrangement uses TRBV7-6 and TRBJ2-7; weak D call: TRBD1 (5 bases). This clonotype was sampled from a man younger than 45 in good health and CMV-seropositive. The sequencing sample was made of PBMCs. The DNA of the CDR3 is TGTGCCAGCAGCTTTTCTTCCAGGGATAAGAGCTCCTACGAGCAGTACTTC. This encodes CASSFSSRDKSSYEQYF. Full variable domain (missing parts from reference TRBV7-6 and TRBJ2-7): GAGVSQSPRYKVTKRGQDVALRCDPISGHVSLYWYRQALGQGPEFLTYFNYEAQQDKSGLPNDRFSAERPEGSISTLTIQRTEQRDSAMYRCASSFSSRDKSSYEQYFGPGTRLTVT.